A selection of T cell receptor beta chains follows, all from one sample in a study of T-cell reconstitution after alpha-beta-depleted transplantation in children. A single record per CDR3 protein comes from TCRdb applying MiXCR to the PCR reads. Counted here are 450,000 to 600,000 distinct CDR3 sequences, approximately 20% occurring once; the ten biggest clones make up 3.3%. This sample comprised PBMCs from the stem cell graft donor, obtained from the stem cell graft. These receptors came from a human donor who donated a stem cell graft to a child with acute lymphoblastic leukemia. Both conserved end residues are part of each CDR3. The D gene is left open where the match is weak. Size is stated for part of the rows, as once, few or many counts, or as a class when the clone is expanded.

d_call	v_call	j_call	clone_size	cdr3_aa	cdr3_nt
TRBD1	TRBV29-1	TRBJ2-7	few	CSVEGYRGATQYYEQYF	TGCAGCGTTGAAGGCTACAGGGGCGCCACCCAATACTACGAGCAGTACTTC
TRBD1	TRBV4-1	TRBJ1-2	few	CASSRLLTGVYYGYTF	TGCGCCAGCAGCCGCCTGCTGACAGGGGTTTACTATGGCTACACCTTC
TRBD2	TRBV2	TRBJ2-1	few	CASSDTLAGTYNEQFF	TGTGCCAGCAGTGATACCCTAGCGGGGACCTACAATGAGCAGTTCTTC
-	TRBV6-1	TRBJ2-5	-	CASSLGRLTEETQYF	TGTGCCAGCAGCCTGGGACGGCTAACGGAAGAGACCCAGTACTTC
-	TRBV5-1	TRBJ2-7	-	CASSLAEVYEQYF	TGCGCCAGCAGCTTGGCCGAGGTCTACGAGCAGTACTTC
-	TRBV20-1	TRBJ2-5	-	CSARDRVETQYF	TGCAGTGCTAGAGACAGGGTTGAGACCCAGTACTTC
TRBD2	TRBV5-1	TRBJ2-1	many	CASSPGLAGSYNEQFF	TGTGCCAGCAGCCCCGGGCTAGCGGGAAGCTACAATGAGCAGTTCTTC
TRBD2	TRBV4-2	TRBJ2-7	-	CASSQESTSGYEQYF	TGTGCCAGCAGCCAAGAATCAACTAGCGGATACGAGCAGTACTTC
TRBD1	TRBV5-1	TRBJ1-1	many	CASSYLTGGNTEAFF	TGCGCCAGCAGCTATTTAACAGGGGGGAACACTGAAGCTTTCTTT
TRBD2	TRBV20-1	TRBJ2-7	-	CSAINGRAPRREQYF	TGCAGTGCTATAAACGGGAGGGCCCCGCGAAGGGAGCAGTACTTC
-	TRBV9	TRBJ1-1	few	CASSVGWLSNTEAFF	TGTGCCAGCAGCGTAGGGTGGTTGTCGAACACTGAAGCTTTCTTT
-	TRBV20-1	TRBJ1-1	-	CSARPDFTEAFF	TGCAGTGCTAGGCCCGATTTCACTGAAGCTTTCTTT
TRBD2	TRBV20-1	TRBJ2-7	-	CSARDLGLAGEEQYF	TGCAGTGCTAGAGATCTGGGACTAGCGGGAGAAGAGCAGTACTTC
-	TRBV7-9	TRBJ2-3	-	CASSLLFLAGTDTQYF	TGTGCCAGCAGCTTATTGTTCCTAGCCGGTACAGATACGCAGTATTTT
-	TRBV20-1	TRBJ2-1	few	CSALRVERREQFF	TGCAGTGCTCTCCGGGTCGAGCGCAGGGAGCAGTTCTTC
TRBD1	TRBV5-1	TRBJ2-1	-	CASSALPGQGPNEQFF	TGCGCCAGCAGCGCGCTCCCGGGACAGGGCCCCAATGAGCAGTTCTTC
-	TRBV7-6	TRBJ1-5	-	CASSLGTVSQPQHF	TGTGCCAGCAGCTTAGGGACGGTGAGTCAGCCCCAGCATTTT
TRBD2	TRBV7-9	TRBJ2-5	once	CASSLGLQGETQYF	TGTGCCAGCAGCTTGGGACTACAAGGGGAGACCCAGTACTTC
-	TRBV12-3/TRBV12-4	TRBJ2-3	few	CASKWGRSTDTQYF	TGTGCCAGCAAGTGGGGCCGGAGCACAGATACGCAGTATTTT
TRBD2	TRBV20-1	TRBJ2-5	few	CSARPGSTSGRSQETQYF	TGCAGTGCTAGACCTGGTAGCACTAGCGGGAGATCCCAAGAGACCCAGTACTTC
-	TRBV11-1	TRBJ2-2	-	CASSSLATENTGELFF	TGTGCCAGCAGCTCGCTAGCGACAGAGAACACCGGGGAGCTGTTTTTT
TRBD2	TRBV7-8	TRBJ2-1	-	CASSSSGSGYNEQFF	TGTGCCAGCAGCTCTAGCGGGAGCGGATACAATGAGCAGTTCTTC